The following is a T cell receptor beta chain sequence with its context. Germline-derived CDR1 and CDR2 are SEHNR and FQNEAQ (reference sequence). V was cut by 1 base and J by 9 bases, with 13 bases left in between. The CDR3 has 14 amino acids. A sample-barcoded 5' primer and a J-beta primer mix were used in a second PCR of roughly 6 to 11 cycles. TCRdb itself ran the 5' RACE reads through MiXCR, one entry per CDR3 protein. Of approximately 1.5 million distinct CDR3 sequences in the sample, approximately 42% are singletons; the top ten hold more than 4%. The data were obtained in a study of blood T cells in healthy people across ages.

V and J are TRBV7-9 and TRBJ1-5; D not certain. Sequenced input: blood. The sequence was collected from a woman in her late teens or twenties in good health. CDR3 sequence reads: CASSLGLLSSPQHF. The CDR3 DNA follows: TGTGCCAGCAGCTTAGGCCTTTTGAGCTCGCCCCAGCATTTT.